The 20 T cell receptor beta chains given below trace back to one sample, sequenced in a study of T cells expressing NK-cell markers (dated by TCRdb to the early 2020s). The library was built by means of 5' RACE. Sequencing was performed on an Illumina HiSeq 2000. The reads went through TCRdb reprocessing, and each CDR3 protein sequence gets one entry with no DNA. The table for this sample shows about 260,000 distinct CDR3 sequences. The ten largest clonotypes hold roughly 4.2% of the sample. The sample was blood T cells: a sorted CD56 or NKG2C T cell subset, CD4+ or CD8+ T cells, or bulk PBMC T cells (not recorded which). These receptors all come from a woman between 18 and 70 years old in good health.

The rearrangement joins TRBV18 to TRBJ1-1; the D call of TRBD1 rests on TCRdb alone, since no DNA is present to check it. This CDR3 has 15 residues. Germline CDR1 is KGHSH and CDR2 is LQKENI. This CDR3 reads CASSPPARVNTEAFF. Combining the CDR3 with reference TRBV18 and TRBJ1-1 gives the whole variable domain NAGVMQNPRHLVRRRGQEARLRCSPMKGHSHVYWYRQLPEEGLKFMVYLQKENIIDESGMPKERFSAEFPKEGPSILRIQQVVRGDSAAYFCASSPPARVNTEAFFGQGTRLTVV.

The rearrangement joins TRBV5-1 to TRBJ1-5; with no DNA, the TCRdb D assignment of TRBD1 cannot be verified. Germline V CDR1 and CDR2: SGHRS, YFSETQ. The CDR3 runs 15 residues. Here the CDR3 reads CASSARGGINQPQHF.

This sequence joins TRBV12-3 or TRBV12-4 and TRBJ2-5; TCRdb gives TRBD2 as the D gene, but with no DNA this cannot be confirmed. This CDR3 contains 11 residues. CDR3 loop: CATRGVETQYF.

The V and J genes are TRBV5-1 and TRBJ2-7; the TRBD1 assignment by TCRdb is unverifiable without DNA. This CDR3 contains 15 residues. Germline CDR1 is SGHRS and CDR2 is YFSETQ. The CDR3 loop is CASSFLRDRTYEQYF.

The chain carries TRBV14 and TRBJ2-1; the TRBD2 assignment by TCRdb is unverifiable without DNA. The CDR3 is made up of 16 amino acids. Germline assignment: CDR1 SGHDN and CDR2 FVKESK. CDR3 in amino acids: CASRRSGAMAYNEQFF. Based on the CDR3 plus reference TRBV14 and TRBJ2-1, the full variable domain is EAGVTQFPSHSVIEKGQTVTLRCDPISGHDNLYWYRRVMGKEIKFLLHFVKESKQDESGMPNNRFLAERTGGTYSTLKVQPAELEDSGVYFCASRRSGAMAYNEQFFGPGTRLTVL.

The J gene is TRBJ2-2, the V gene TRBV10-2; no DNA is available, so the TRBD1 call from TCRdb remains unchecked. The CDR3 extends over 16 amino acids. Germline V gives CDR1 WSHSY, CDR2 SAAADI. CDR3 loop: CASSETGGSNTGELFF.

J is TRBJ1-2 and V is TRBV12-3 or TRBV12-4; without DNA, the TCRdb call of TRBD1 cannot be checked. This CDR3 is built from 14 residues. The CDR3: CASKLPGQIYGYTF.

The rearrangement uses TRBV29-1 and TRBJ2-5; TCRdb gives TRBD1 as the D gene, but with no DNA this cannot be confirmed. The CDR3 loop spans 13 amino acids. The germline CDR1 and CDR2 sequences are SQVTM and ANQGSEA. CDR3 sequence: CSLGTGGQETQYF.

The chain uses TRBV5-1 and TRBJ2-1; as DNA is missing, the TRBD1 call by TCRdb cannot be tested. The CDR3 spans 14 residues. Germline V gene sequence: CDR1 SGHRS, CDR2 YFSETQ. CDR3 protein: CASSPPGPANEQFF.

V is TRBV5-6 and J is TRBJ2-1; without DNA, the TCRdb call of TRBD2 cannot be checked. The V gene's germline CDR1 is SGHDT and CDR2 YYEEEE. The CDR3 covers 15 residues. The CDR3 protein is CASSPRTSSGHEQFF.

Here the CDR3 reads CASSLGTQRNEQFF. The chain combines TRBV11-3 with TRBJ2-1. The CDR3 loop spans 14 amino acids. Germline CDR1 reads SGHNT; CDR2 reads YENEEA.

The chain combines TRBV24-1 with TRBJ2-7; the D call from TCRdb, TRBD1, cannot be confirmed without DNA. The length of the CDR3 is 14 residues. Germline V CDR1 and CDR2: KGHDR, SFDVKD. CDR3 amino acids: CATSESGGDYEQYF.

Here the CDR3 reads CASSPNLAGGGIEQFF. V gene TRBV7-2 combines with J gene TRBJ2-1; TCRdb lists TRBD2, though no DNA is available to test this call. CDR3 length: 16 amino acids. Germline V gives CDR1 SGHTA, CDR2 FQGNSA. Variable domain in full (rest from reference TRBV7-2 and TRBJ2-1): GAGVSQSPSNKVTEKGKDVELRCDPISGHTALYWYRQSLGQGLEFLIYFQGNSAPDKSGLPSDRFSAERTGGSVSTLTIQRTQQEDSAVYLCASSPNLAGGGIEQFFGPGTRLTVL.

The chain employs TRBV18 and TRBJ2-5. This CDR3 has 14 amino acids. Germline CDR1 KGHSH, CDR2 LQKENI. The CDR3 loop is CASSPQMGAETQYF.

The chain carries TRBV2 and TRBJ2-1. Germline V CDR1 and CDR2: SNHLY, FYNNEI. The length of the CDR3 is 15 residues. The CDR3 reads CASSEESATYNEQFF.

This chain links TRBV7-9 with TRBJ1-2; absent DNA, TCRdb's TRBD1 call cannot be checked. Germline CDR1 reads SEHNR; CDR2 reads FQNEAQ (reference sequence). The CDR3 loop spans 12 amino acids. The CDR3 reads CASSPPQGGYTF. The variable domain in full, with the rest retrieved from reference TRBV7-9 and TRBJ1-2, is DTGVSQNPRHKITKRGQNVTFRCDPISEHNRLYWYRQTLGQGPEFLTYFQNEAQLEKSRLLSDRFSAERPKGSFSTLEIQRTEQGDSAMYLCASSPPQGGYTFGSGTRLTVV.

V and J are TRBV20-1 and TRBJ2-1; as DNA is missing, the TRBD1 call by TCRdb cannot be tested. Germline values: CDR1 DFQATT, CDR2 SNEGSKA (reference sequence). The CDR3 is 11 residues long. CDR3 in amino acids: CSAHGGNEQFF.

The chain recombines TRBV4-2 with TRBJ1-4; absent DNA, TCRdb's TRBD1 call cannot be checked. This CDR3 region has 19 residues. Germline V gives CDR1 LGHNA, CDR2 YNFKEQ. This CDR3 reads CASSQDKAETGGINEKLFF.

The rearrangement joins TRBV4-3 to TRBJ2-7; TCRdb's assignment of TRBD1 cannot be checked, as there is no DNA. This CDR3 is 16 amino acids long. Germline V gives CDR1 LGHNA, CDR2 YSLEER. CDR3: CASSQEEGGGVYEQYF.

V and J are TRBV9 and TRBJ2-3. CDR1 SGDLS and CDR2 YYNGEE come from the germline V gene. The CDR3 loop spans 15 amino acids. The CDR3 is CASSVAGKSTDTQYF.